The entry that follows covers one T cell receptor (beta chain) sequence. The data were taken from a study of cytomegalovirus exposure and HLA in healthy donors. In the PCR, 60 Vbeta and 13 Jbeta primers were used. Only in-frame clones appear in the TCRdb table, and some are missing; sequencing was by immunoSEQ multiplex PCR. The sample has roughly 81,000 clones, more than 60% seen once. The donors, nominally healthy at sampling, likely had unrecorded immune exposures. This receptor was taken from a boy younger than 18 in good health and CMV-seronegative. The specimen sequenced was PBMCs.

The CDR3 sequence: CASTTGGRNQPQHF. The CDR3 nucleotides are TGTGCCAGCACGACAGGTGGGCGCAATCAGCCCCAGCATTTT. The genes are TRBV6-6 and TRBJ1-5; D perhaps matches TRBD1 (6 bases). The CDR3 is made up of 14 amino acids. V was cut by 7 bases and J by 2 bases, with 12 bases left in between. Germline V CDR1 and CDR2: MNHNY, SVGAGI (reference sequence).